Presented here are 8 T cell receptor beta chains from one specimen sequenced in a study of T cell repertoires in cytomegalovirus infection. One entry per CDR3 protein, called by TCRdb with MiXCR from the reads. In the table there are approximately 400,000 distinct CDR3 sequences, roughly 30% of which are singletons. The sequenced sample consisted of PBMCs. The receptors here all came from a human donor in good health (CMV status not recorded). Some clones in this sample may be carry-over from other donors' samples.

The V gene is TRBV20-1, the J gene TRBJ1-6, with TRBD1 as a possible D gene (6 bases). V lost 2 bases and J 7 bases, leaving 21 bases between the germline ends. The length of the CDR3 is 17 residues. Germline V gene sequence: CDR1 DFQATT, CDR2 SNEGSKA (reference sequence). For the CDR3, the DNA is TGCAGTGCTAGACCTGAAAGTTGGGGGCTTGAGAATTCACCCCTCCACTTT. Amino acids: CSARPESWGLENSPLHF.

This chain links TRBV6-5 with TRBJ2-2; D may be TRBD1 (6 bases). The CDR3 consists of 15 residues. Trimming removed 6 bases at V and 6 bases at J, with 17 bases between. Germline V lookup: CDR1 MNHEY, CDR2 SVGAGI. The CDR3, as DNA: TGTGCCAGCAGGGGCAATAGGGGGATGGCCGGGGAGCTGTTTTTT. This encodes CASRGNRGMAGELFF.

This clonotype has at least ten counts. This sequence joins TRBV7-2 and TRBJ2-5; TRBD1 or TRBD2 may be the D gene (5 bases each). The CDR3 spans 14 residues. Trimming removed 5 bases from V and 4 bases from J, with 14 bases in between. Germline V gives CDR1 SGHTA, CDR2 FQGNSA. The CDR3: CASSRVGVGETQYF. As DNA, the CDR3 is TGTGCCAGCAGCCGGGTGGGGGTGGGAGAGACCCAGTACTTC.

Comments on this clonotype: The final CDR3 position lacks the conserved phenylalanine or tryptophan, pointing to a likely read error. This CDR3 is CASSEGTTSEKLFL. CDR3 bases: TGTGCCAGCAGTGAAGGCACGACGTCTGAAAAACTGTTTTTA. The rearrangement links TRBV6-1 to TRBJ1-4; D call uncertain. This CDR3 spans 14 amino acids. CDR1 is MNHNS and CDR2 is SASEGT in the germline V gene. Trimming removed 1 base from V and 7 bases from J, with 10 bases in between.

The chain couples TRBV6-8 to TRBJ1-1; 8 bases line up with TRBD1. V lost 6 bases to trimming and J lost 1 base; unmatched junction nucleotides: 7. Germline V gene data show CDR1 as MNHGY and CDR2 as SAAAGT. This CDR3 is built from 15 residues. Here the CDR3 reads CASRAPGTGNTEAFF. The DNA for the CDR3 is TGTGCCAGCAGAGCTCCCGGGACAGGGAACACTGAAGCTTTCTTT.

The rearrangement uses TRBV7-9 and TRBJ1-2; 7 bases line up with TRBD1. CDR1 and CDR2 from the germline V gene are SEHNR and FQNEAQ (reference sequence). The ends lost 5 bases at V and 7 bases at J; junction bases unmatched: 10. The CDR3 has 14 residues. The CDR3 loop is CASSPGTARGGYTF. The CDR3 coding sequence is TGTGCCAGCAGCCCCGGGACAGCTCGTGGTGGCTACACCTTC.

CDR3 protein: CASSYLGDYGYTF. The CDR3 nucleotides read TGTGCCAGCAGTTACTTGGGCGACTATGGCTACACCTTC. The chain couples TRBV6-6 to TRBJ1-2; D unclear. This CDR3 is 13 amino acids long. The V gene's germline CDR1 is MNHNY and CDR2 SVGAGI (reference sequence). Trimming removed 1 base at V and 3 bases at J, with 6 bases between.

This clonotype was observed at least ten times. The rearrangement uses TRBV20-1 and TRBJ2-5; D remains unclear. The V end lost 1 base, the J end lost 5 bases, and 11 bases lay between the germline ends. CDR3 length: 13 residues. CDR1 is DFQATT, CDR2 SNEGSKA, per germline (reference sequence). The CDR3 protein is CSARGPTIETQYF. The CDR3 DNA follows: TGCAGTGCTAGAGGACCAACTATCGAGACCCAGTACTTC.